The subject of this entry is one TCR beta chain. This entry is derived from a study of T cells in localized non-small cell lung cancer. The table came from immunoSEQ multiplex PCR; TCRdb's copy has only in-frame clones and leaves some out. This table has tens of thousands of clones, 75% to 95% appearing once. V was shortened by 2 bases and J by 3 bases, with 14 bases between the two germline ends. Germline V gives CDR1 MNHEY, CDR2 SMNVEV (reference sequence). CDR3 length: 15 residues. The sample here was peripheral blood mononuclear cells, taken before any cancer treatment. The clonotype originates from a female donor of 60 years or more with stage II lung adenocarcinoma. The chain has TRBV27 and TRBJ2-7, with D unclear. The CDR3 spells CASSLGAGQVYEQYF. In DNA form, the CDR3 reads TGTGCCAGCAGTTTAGGAGCCGGCCAGGTCTACGAGCAGTACTTC.